The clone carrying this TCR beta chain was observed a few times. CDR1 and CDR2 from the germline V gene are MNHEY and SMNVEV (reference sequence). This CDR3 has 17 residues. V was cut by 8 bases and J by 0 bases, with 22 bases left in between. The data derive from a study of blood T cell repertoires in COVID-19. Whole-study context: The United States, Italy and Spain supplied acute and convalescent COVID-19 samples.

Original handling: Counts of nucleated cells, estimated from reference gene primer amplification, were obtained. Assay used: immunoSEQ multiplex PCR; TCRdb lists only in-frame clones, some missing. V and J calls and clone size follow that table, whereas D and trimming were derived from the DNA. The table includes 120,000 or so clones, approximately 80% detected once. Sequencing was performed on peripheral blood. J is TRBJ1-2 and V is TRBV27; D may be TRBD1 (6 bases). The TCR comes from a woman in her 70s with acute or convalescent COVID-19. Here the CDR3 reads CASPLGTGKRTNYGYTF. Written as DNA, the CDR3 is TGTGCCAGCCCCTTAGGCACAGGGAAAAGAACTAACTATGGCTACACCTTC.